The rows below give T cell receptor beta chains drawn from one sample of a study of molecular identifiers for immune sequencing clone quantification. TCRdb passed the PCR reads through MiXCR, listing each CDR3 protein once. The sample lists just under 650,000 distinct CDR3 sequences; just under 20% were seen once. What was sequenced was naive CD8+ T cells from blood, with Jurkat cell RNA spiked in. These receptors all stem from a human donor in good health. Some libraries in this study had Jurkat cell RNA spiked in. Both conserved end residues are part of each CDR3. D genes are given only for firm matches. Clone size is stated in some rows and not others, as once, few, many or a class when expanded.

v_gene	j_gene	d_gene	abundance	CDR3nt	CDR3aa
TRBV25-1	TRBJ2-7	TRBD1	few	TGTGCCAGCAGTGAGGAGGACAGGGCAATATCCTACGAGCAGTACTTC	CASSEEDRAISYEQYF
TRBV27	TRBJ2-1	TRBD2	few	TGTGCCAGCAGAAAACTAGCGGGGGGTAACAATGAGCAGTTCTTC	CASRKLAGGNNEQFF
TRBV4-3	TRBJ1-3	NA	many	TGCGCCAGCAGCCAAGATTATACCCCGCGAAACACCATATATTTT	CASSQDYTPRNTIYF
TRBV6-2/TRBV6-3	TRBJ1-5	NA	many	TGTGCCACCGATTCCCGAGGGGGGAACAATCAGCCCCAGCATTTT	CATDSRGGNNQPQHF
TRBV5-6	TRBJ2-3	NA	many	TGTGCCAGCAGCTTGGCCTTAGGCACAGATACGCAGTATTTT	CASSLALGTDTQYF
TRBV27	TRBJ2-7	NA	NA	TGTGCCAGCAGTTCAATTGGACAGGAGGGCGAGCAGTACTTC	CASSSIGQEGEQYF
TRBV4-3	TRBJ2-6	NA	many	TGCGCCAGCAGCCCAACAGACAGTCTAGGGGCCAACGTCCTGACTTTC	CASSPTDSLGANVLTF
TRBV20-1	TRBJ2-7	NA	NA	TGCAGTGCAACCGGGGAGCGGACGGTCTACGAGCAGTACTTC	CSATGERTVYEQYF
TRBV20-1	TRBJ1-4	NA	many	TGCAGTGCTAGAGCTACCCTCGCGAGTAATGAAAAACTGTTTTTT	CSARATLASNEKLFF
TRBV29-1	TRBJ2-1	TRBD1	NA	TGCAGCGTAGAACCTCCGACAGGGGGCTCCTACAATGAGCAGTTCTTC	CSVEPPTGGSYNEQFF
TRBV6-5	TRBJ2-7	NA	many	TGTGCCAGCAGAAAAGACCTGAGCTACGAGCAGTACTTC	CASRKDLSYEQYF
TRBV9	TRBJ2-2	NA	many	TGTGCCAGCAGCGTAGGCGGCGGGACCACCGGGGAGCTGTTTTTT	CASSVGGGTTGELFF
TRBV7-8	TRBJ2-5	NA	NA	TGTGCCGGCAGCTCTCCCGGGACGCTGGAAACCCTGTACTTC	CAGSSPGTLETLYF
TRBV25-1	TRBJ1-2	NA	few	TGTGCCAGCAGTGTTTCAGGGTCTGGCTACACCTTC	CASSVSGSGYTF
TRBV4-1	TRBJ2-3	TRBD2	many	TGCGCCAGCAGCCAGACAGCGGGGGGCCACACAGATACGCAGTATTTT	CASSQTAGGHTDTQYF
TRBV27	TRBJ2-2	NA	few	TGTGCCAGCAGTTTATCGACCCCCTTCTTGAACACCGGGGAGCTGTTTTTT	CASSLSTPFLNTGELFF
TRBV20-1	TRBJ2-7	NA	many	TGCAGTGCTAGAGGAAGCAGGGCCCTCTACGAGCAGTACTTC	CSARGSRALYEQYF
TRBV5-6	TRBJ2-7	TRBD1	many	TGTGCCAGCAGCTCGGGGACAGGGTGGCACGAGCAGTACTTC	CASSSGTGWHEQYF
TRBV6-5	TRBJ2-5	TRBD2	many	TGTGCCAGCAGTCCTTCCCCTTCGGCGGGAGGCCGCGAGACCCAGTACTTC	CASSPSPSAGGRETQYF
TRBV4-3	TRBJ2-7	NA	many	TGCGCCAGCAGCCAAGGGGCGAGCGGCGGATACGAGCAGTACTTC	CASSQGASGGYEQYF
TRBV29-1	TRBJ1-2	NA	many	TGCAGTCTGGGGGAGGGCTATGGCTACACCTTC	CSLGEGYGYTF
TRBV6-2/TRBV6-3	TRBJ2-7	TRBD2	many	TGTGCCAGCAGTCCGCTCATTAGCGGGGGGTCCTACGAGCAGTACTTC	CASSPLISGGSYEQYF
TRBV27	TRBJ2-5	NA	many	TGTGCCAGCAGTCGAACACAGGGGACCCAGTACTTC	CASSRTQGTQYF
TRBV6-2/TRBV6-3	TRBJ2-1	TRBD2	many	TGTGCCAGCAGTGCCCTGACCCTAATAGCGGGAGCATCCCAGGGCAATGAGCAGTTCTTC	CASSALTLIAGASQGNEQFF
TRBV5-1	TRBJ2-3	NA	NA	TGCGCCAGCAGCTTGATGTCAGCAAGCACAGATGCGCAGTATTTT	CASSLMSASTDAQYF
TRBV14	TRBJ1-2	TRBD1	many	TGTGCCAGCAGCCACGTAAGAGGGGGCGCGAACTATGGCTACACCTTC	CASSHVRGGANYGYTF
TRBV30	TRBJ2-7	NA	many	TGTGCCTGGAGTGTACCGTATCCCTACGAGCAGTACTTC	CAWSVPYPYEQYF
TRBV14	TRBJ2-5	TRBD2	many	TGTGCCAGCAGCGCCCGACTAGCGGGGGGTGGAGAGACCCAGTACTTC	CASSARLAGGGETQYF
TRBV20-1	TRBJ2-7	TRBD2	many	TGCAGTGCCAGAAGCGGGGGTACCTACGAGCAGTACTTC	CSARSGGTYEQYF
TRBV10-1	TRBJ1-4	TRBD1	few	TGCGCCAGAAGACAGGGAGGATCTAATGAAAAACTGTTTTTT	CARRQGGSNEKLFF
TRBV6-1	TRBJ1-1	NA	many	TGTGCCAGCAGACCCAGACAGCCACTGAACACTGAAGCTTTCTTT	CASRPRQPLNTEAFF
TRBV12-3/TRBV12-4	TRBJ1-2	NA	few	TGTGCCAGCAGTTTTTCTTGGACATTGACCTTC	CASSFSWTLTF
TRBV27	TRBJ1-6	NA	many	TGTGCCAGCAGTTTATCGCAGGGCCCCCTTGGTTCACCCCTCCACTTT	CASSLSQGPLGSPLHF
TRBV20-1	TRBJ2-3	TRBD2	many	TGCAGTGCCAACGGACTAGCGGGAGTCACAGATACGCAGTATTTT	CSANGLAGVTDTQYF
TRBV7-6	TRBJ2-7	NA	many	TGTGCCAGCAGGCTAACAGGGGCGGGGGAGCAGTACTTC	CASRLTGAGEQYF
TRBV4-3	TRBJ2-2	NA	few	TGCGCCAGCAGCCAAGATCGAAGTTGGGCCGGGGAGCTGTTTTTT	CASSQDRSWAGELFF
TRBV19	TRBJ2-5	NA	NA	TGTGCCAGTAGTAACCCAGGGGTCGAGACCCAGTACTTC	CASSNPGVETQYF
TRBV4-3	TRBJ2-2	NA	many	TGCGCCAGCAGCCAAGACCCAGGTTCCGGGGAGCTGTTTTTT	CASSQDPGSGELFF
TRBV7-9	TRBJ2-1	TRBD1	few	TGTGCCAGCAGCTTAGTGGTGGGACAGGTGCATGAGCAGTTCTTC	CASSLVVGQVHEQFF
TRBV6-5	TRBJ2-3	TRBD1	many	TGTGCCAGCAGTTATTGGACAGGGGACAACACAGATACGCAGTATTTT	CASSYWTGDNTDTQYF
TRBV19	TRBJ1-4	NA	once	TGTGCCAGTACCAACCGCGGAGGTAATCCCCTGGGGGAAAAACTGTTTTTT	CASTNRGGNPLGEKLFF
TRBV7-9	TRBJ2-7	TRBD1	NA	TGTGCCAGCAGCTTGGGGGGACAGGTAGAGCAGTACTTC	CASSLGGQVEQYF
TRBV23-1	TRBJ1-5	NA	many	TGCGCCAGCAGTCAAAGCGATACTAGCAATCAGCCCCAGCATTTT	CASSQSDTSNQPQHF
TRBV18	TRBJ1-1	NA	NA	TGTGCCAGCTCACCCTTTTCCAGGGTAGAGGGCACTGAAGCTTTCTTT	CASSPFSRVEGTEAFF
TRBV7-9	TRBJ2-1	NA	few	TGTGCCAGCAGCTCCGCCGGAAATGAGCAGTTCTTC	CASSSAGNEQFF
TRBV7-2	TRBJ2-7	TRBD2	many	TGTGCCAGCAGCTTGGGACTAGCGGGACCGTACGAGCAGTACTTC	CASSLGLAGPYEQYF
TRBV5-6	TRBJ1-4	NA	NA	TGTGCCAGCAGCTTGGAAGGGACACTAAACCCAGTAAAACTGTTTTTT	CASSLEGTLNPVKLFF
TRBV6-2/TRBV6-3	TRBJ2-5	TRBD2	many	TGTGCCAGCCGGGGAGCCTGGACTAGCGGACAAGAGACCCAGTACTTC	CASRGAWTSGQETQYF
TRBV4-1	TRBJ2-7	NA	many	TGCGCCAGCAGCCAAGGGACTTCTCTCTACGAGCAGTACTTC	CASSQGTSLYEQYF
TRBV27	TRBJ1-2	TRBD1	NA	TGTGCCAGCAGTTCCTGGACAGGGGGTCCTTCCACCGCGTCATATGGCTACACCTTC	CASSSWTGGPSTASYGYTF
TRBV2	TRBJ2-7	NA	many	TGTGCCAGCAGTACAGGGCCAGACTACGAGCAGTACTTC	CASSTGPDYEQYF
TRBV12-3/TRBV12-4	TRBJ2-5	NA	many	TGTGCCAGCAGGATGGGGATCGTAGAGACCCAGTACTTC	CASRMGIVETQYF
TRBV25-1	TRBJ2-3	TRBD1	many	TGTGCCAGCAGTGCGGTCAGGGGGCTTGATACGCAGTATTTT	CASSAVRGLDTQYF